Reported below is one T cell receptor beta chain. In its sample, this clone was seen a few times. What this receptor recognizes is not known. Per-nucleotide qualities are absent, and no much larger clonotype sits a single base away. This entry is derived from a study of beta chain features in type 1 diabetes (dated by TCRdb to between 2017 and 2018). For the study in its entirety: Mean age, gender distribution, total cell number and subset yield were not different between patients and healthy donors. A total of 85 million to 140 million sorted cells were examined across all samples, and a strong correlation was observed between cell number per subset and RNA yield. In the study, TCRB repertoires of sorted circulating CD4+ T cell subsets from recently diagnosed type 1 diabetes patients were compared with those of matched healthy donors. Whereas all 30 or so donors provided naive and central memory subsets, regulatory and stem cell-like memory subsets were isolated from just 8 patients and roughly 8 healthy donors. General study outcomes and caveats: Because small numbers of individuals were included in the HLA sub-analyses, any influence of HLA type on TCRB rearrangement was left unresolved. Shorter templates might be favored by PCR, yet because patient and control samples were amplified and corrected together, any such skew would affect both groups equally. At VDJ recombination sites, patients with type 1 diabetes made fewer insertions and deleted more nucleotides, a pattern implying thymic rearrangement abnormalities. Naive, central memory and regulatory TCRB repertoires appeared to be more similar among patients than among healthy donors. Because cDNA rather than genomic DNA was sequenced, highly expressing activated cells could have been over-represented, although no difference in activation and CD3 levels was found between groups. Type 1 diabetes patients showed a moderate but significant shortening of TCRB CDR3 length in all four CD4+ subsets.

Each donor gave one peripheral blood draw, averaging roughly 100 mL, which was collected into heparinised tubes. A BD FACSAria II and a panel including CD45RO, CCR7, CD25, CD127, CD95 and CD27 were used to sort naive, central memory, regulatory and stem cell-like memory CD4+ T cells. All sorted populations exceeded 98% purity. Right away, PBMCs were isolated by Lymphoprep density gradient centrifugation and were stained directly, with no culture step. To minimize batch effects, samples were stained and sorted in pairs, one healthy donor with one patient per experiment. All of the isolated RNA was reverse transcribed with the High Capacity cDNA Reverse Transcription Kit, so expressed TCRB transcripts were sequenced. Naive, central memory and regulatory T cell samples underwent deep immunoSEQ sequencing, averaging roughly 3.5 million total reads per sample. After sorted cells were lysed in RLT buffer, RNA was extracted with DNase-treated RNeasy Micro or Mini kits, with the choice depending on cell number. Each cell subset was processed separately to prevent cross-contamination, with patient and healthy donor samples processed together. The immunoSEQ multiplex PCR was used to amplify TCRB sequences from cDNA, generating 87-bp fragments that spanned the CDR3 region. Sequencing of the amplicons was performed on the Illumina HiSeq platform. The study's own analysis went as follows. PCR bias was computationally corrected using synthetic template baselines, reads within Hamming distance 2 were collapsed, and singletons that could not be merged were discarded. Reads were aligned against IMGT to assign V, D and J genes, CDR3 length and insertions or deletions at six rearrangement sites. Within each subset, clonotype counts were normalized to the number of sorted cells before true diversity and Gini coefficients were calculated with the tcR R package. The overlap coefficient, calculated on TCRB nucleotide sequences, was used to quantify repertoire sharing. Out-of-frame TCRB sequences from naive cells were analyzed as a proxy for the pre-selection repertoire. TCRdb's version of the immuneACCESS table is confined to in-frame rearrangements and falls short of the full clone set. An unresolved V gene accounts for under half of the shortfall where checked; the remainder is of unknown origin. V, J and clone size derive from that table, while D and trimming were established from the DNA sequence. The table for this sample lists some 330,000 clones; roughly 12% of them were counted only once. 0.0095% to 0.011% of the sample is taken by the ten largest.

V is cut back by 3 bases and J by 7 bases, with 8 bases in the junction unmatched. From the cysteine through the phenylalanine, the CDR3 covers 15 amino acids. Only the CDR3 portion is preserved as DNA: 45 bases, with reading frame beginning at the first base. According to the germline V gene, CDR1 reads SGDLS and CDR2 reads YYNGEE. The chain couples TRBV9 to TRBJ1-4, with 8 bases aligning to TRBD1. The clonotype was recovered from a young woman with type 1 diabetes. Sequenced: naive CD4+ T cells from blood. The intended sense of this specimen's cell subset or site label: true naive CD4+ T cells. The nucleotide sequence reads TGTGCCAGCAGCGCCTTAACAGGGGGTCGTGAAAAACTGTTTTTT. The translation is CASSALTGGREKLFF.